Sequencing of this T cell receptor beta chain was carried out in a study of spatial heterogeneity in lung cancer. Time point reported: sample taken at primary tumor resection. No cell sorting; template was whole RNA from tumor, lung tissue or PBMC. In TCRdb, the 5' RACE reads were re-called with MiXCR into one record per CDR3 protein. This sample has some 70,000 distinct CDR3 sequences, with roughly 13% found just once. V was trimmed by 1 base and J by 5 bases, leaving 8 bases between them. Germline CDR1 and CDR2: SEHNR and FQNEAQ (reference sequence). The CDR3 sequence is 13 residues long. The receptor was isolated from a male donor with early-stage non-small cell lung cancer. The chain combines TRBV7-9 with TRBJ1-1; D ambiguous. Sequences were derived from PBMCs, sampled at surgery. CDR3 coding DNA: TGTGCCAGCAGCTTAGACCTTAGGACTGAAGCTTTCTTT. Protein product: CASSLDLRTEAFF. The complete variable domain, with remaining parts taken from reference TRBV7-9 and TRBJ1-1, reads DTGVSQNPRHKITKRGQNVTFRCDPISEHNRLYWYRQTLGQGPEFLTYFQNEAQLEKSRLLSDRFSAERPKGSFSTLEIQRTEQGDSAMYLCASSLDLRTEAFFGQGTRLTVV.